What follows are 21 T cell receptor beta chains derived from one specimen sequenced in a study of monozygotic twins with inflammatory bowel disease. After re-calling the 5' RACE reads, TCRdb lists one entry per CDR3 protein, DNA absent. The repertoire table contains about 450,000 distinct CDR3 sequences. The sample was blood. The receptors originated from a human donor with ulcerative colitis or Crohn's disease, or a healthy co-twin of an affected twin (not recorded which).

The chain joins TRBV6-1 to TRBJ2-1; without DNA, the TCRdb call of TRBD2 cannot be checked. This CDR3 region has 14 residues. Per the germline V gene, CDR1 is MNHNS and CDR2 is SASEGT. The CDR3 spells CASGGVAGVHEQFF.

V and J are TRBV7-2 and TRBJ1-2. The germline V gene has CDR1 SGHTA and CDR2 FQGNSA. The length of the CDR3 is 13 residues. CDR3 region: CASSSRRLYGYTF.

The chain carries TRBV6-2 or TRBV6-3 and TRBJ2-2. The CDR3 is 12 amino acids. The germline V gene has CDR1 MNHEY and CDR2 SVGEGT. The CDR3 sequence is CASRINTGELFF.

This sequence joins TRBV7-6 and TRBJ2-3; TCRdb reports TRBD2, a call that lacks DNA to check it against. This CDR3 contains 14 residues. The V gene's germline CDR1 is SGHVS and CDR2 FNYEAQ. CDR3: CASSLEGRGDTQYF.

This chain joins TRBV3-1 and TRBJ2-2; TCRdb picks TRBD2, but there is no DNA to check that call. The CDR3 is 16 residues long. Germline V lookup: CDR1 LGHDT, CDR2 YNNKEL (reference sequence). The CDR3 is CASSHRSGRGTGELFF.

The rearrangement uses TRBV7-9 and TRBJ1-1. Germline CDR1 is SEHNR and CDR2 is FQNEAQ (reference sequence). The CDR3 loop spans 14 amino acids. The CDR3 is CASSRVWLNTEAFF.

The J gene is TRBJ1-2, the V gene TRBV2; TCRdb returns TRBD1, unconfirmable since there is no DNA. Germline CDR1 and CDR2: SNHLY and FYNNEI. The CDR3 has 15 residues. The CDR3 sequence is CASRFGDTNNYGYTF. Using reference TRBV2 and TRBJ1-2 for the parts outside the CDR3, the full variable domain is EPEVTQTPSHQVTQMGQEVILRCVPISNHLYFYWYRQILGQKVEFLVSFYNNEISEKSEIFDDQFSVERPDGSNFTLKIRSTKLEDSAMYFCASRFGDTNNYGYTFGSGTRLTVV.

This chain uses TRBV9 with TRBJ2-1; TCRdb calls TRBD1, which cannot be checked without DNA. The germline gives CDR1 SGDLS, CDR2 YYNGEE. CDR3 length equals 15 residues. The CDR3 protein is CASSQKGGIYNEQFF.

This chain uses TRBV7-9 with TRBJ1-1; no DNA is available, so the TRBD1 call from TCRdb remains unchecked. The germline CDR1 and CDR2 sequences are SEHNR and FQNEAQ (reference sequence). The CDR3 is made up of 12 amino acids. The CDR3 spells CASGTGETEAFF.

The gene calls are TRBV4-3 and TRBJ2-7; TCRdb outputs TRBD2, but without DNA this stays unchecked. Germline V gene sequence: CDR1 LGHNA, CDR2 YSLEER. The CDR3 spans 17 residues. This CDR3 is CASSQDMATRGLYEQYF.

The chain employs TRBV27 and TRBJ2-1; TCRdb selects TRBD2, and the lack of DNA leaves this call unchecked. Germline V gene sequence: CDR1 MNHEY, CDR2 SMNVEV (reference sequence). The CDR3 contains 12 residues. This CDR3 is CASSSLSDEQFF.

The chain combines TRBV28 with TRBJ1-4; there is no DNA to check the TCRdb D call of TRBD1. CDR1 and CDR2 from the germline V gene are MDHEN and SYDVKM. The CDR3 length is 15 residues. The CDR3 sequence: CASRESGGANEKLFF.

The chain couples TRBV6-2 or TRBV6-3 to TRBJ2-1; TCRdb outputs TRBD2, but without DNA this stays unchecked. CDR3 length equals 18 residues. The germline V gene encodes CDR1 MNHEY and CDR2 SVGEGT. CDR3 protein: CASRGLAGGSASYNEQFF.

The chain carries TRBV4-2 and TRBJ2-7; TCRdb's D gene call, TRBD2, goes unchecked for lack of DNA. Germline V CDR1 and CDR2: LGHNA, YNFKEQ. The CDR3 contains 18 residues. The CDR3 sequence: CASSQGESSGRDSYEQYF.

The chain combines TRBV28 with TRBJ2-6; without DNA, the TCRdb call of TRBD1 cannot be checked. The CDR3 consists of 16 residues. In germline, CDR1 is MDHEN, CDR2 SYDVKM. CDR3 protein: CASSLAGTAGANVLTF.

The chain has TRBV5-1 and TRBJ2-1; TCRdb designates TRBD2, a call that cannot be tested without DNA. Germline V gene lookup returns CDR1 SGHRS and CDR2 YFSETQ. This CDR3 contains 14 residues. The CDR3 here is CASSPLAGSNEQFF.

The chain links TRBV3-1 to TRBJ2-7; TCRdb's D call of TRBD2 is untestable without DNA. Germline lookup yields CDR1 LGHDT and CDR2 YNNKEL (reference sequence). The CDR3 length is 12 residues. CDR3 amino acids: CASSQGLSPPYF.

This rearrangement joins TRBV5-4 to TRBJ2-2. This CDR3 is 15 amino acids long. The germline V gene encodes CDR1 SGHNT and CDR2 YYREEE (reference sequence). The CDR3 reads CASSLSDSPAGELFF.

V usage is TRBV3-1 and J usage is TRBJ2-2. CDR3 size: 11 residues. Germline V gives CDR1 LGHDT, CDR2 YNNKEL (reference sequence). CDR3 loop: CASSQAGELFF.

The V call is TRBV19, the J call TRBJ2-1. The CDR3 covers 16 residues. From germline, CDR1 is LNHDA and CDR2 SQIVND (reference sequence). The CDR3 is CASSISAGGSYNEQLF.

The V gene is TRBV20-1, the J gene TRBJ2-1; TCRdb lists TRBD1, though no DNA is available to test this call. From germline, CDR1 is DFQATT and CDR2 SNEGSKA (reference sequence). The CDR3 length is 15 residues. The CDR3 spells CSAPRRQGFYNEQFF.